Below, 3 T cell receptor beta chains from the same sample are listed, as sequenced in a study of T cell repertoires in cytomegalovirus infection. TCRdb redid the calling of the reads with MiXCR, one entry per CDR3 protein. Altogether about 130,000 distinct CDR3 sequences are present, more than 20% being singletons, with the ten largest covering around 32%. These receptors' antigens are unknown. Source material: PBMCs, sequenced either directly or after in vitro stimulation (not recorded which). Receptor source: a human donor in good health (CMV status not recorded). Some clones in this sample may be carry-over from other donors' samples.

The rearrangement joins TRBV28 to TRBJ2-3; 8 bases agree with TRBD2. V shed 8 bases and J 0 bases; nucleotides not matched to a gene: 19. The CDR3 length is 19 residues. The V gene's germline CDR1 is MDHEN and CDR2 SYDVKM. CDR3 region: CASGLGGASGYTSTDTQYF. The CDR3 bases are TGTGCCAGCGGCCTAGGAGGGGCTAGCGGGTATACTAGCACAGATACGCAGTATTTT.

There are a few counts of this clonotype. V gene TRBV7-9 combines with J gene TRBJ1-2; TRBD1 agrees at 8 bases. The germline V gene encodes CDR1 SEHNR and CDR2 FQNEAQ (reference sequence). The CDR3 runs 14 residues. The trim removed 3 bases at V and 5 bases at J, leaving 5 bases unmatched. The CDR3 sequence is CASSFSGQGYGYTF. The CDR3, as DNA: TGTGCCAGCAGCTTCTCCGGACAGGGATATGGCTACACCTTC.

This clonotype was recorded many times. The chain combines TRBV7-8 with TRBJ2-7; 10 bases are a match to TRBD2. V shed 5 bases and J 0 bases; nucleotides not matched to a gene: 7. CDR1 and CDR2 (germline): SGHVS, FQNEAQ. CDR3 length: 16 residues. CDR3 region: CASSRFSGRFSYEQYF. The CDR3 DNA is TGTGCCAGCAGCCGATTTAGCGGGAGGTTCTCCTACGAGCAGTACTTC.